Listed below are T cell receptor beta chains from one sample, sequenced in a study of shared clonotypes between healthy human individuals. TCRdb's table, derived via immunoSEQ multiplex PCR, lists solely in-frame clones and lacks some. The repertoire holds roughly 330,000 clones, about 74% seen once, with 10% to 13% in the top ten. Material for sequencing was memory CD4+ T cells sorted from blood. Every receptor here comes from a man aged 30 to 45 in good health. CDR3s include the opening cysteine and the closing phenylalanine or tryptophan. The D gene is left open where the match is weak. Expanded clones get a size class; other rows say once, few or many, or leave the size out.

CDR3nt: TGCGCCAGCAGCTCAAGAGGGACTACAGATACGCAGTATTTT
CDR3aa: CASSSRGTTDTQYF
abundance: -
d_gene: -
v_gene: TRBV5-1
j_gene: TRBJ2-3

CDR3nt: TGTGCCAGCAGCTTTTTGGACGGGTCCTACGAGCAGTACTTC
CDR3aa: CASSFLDGSYEQYF
abundance: -
d_gene: -
v_gene: TRBV6-1
j_gene: TRBJ2-7

CDR3nt: TGTGCCAGCAGGTCGCGAGCGGTGAACACCGGGGAGCTGTTTTTT
CDR3aa: CASRSRAVNTGELFF
abundance: -
d_gene: -
v_gene: TRBV6-5
j_gene: TRBJ2-2

CDR3nt: TGTGCCAGCAGCGTAGGGGACTCCTTATACAATGAGCAGTTCTTC
CDR3aa: CASSVGDSLYNEQFF
abundance: -
d_gene: -
v_gene: TRBV9
j_gene: TRBJ2-1

CDR3nt: TGTGCCAGCAGTGGGGGGACTAGCGGGGCCTACAATGAGCAGTTCTTC
CDR3aa: CASSGGTSGAYNEQFF
abundance: once
d_gene: TRBD2
v_gene: TRBV6-1
j_gene: TRBJ2-1

CDR3nt: TGTGCCAGCTCCTCCGGTAAGGGGGCTTACGAGCAGTACTTC
CDR3aa: CASSSGKGAYEQYF
abundance: -
d_gene: TRBD1
v_gene: TRBV6-6
j_gene: TRBJ2-7

CDR3nt: TGTGCCAGCAGTTACGGACAGGGGAACTATGGCTACACCTTC
CDR3aa: CASSYGQGNYGYTF
abundance: -
d_gene: TRBD1
v_gene: TRBV6-5
j_gene: TRBJ1-2

CDR3nt: TGTGCCAGCAGTGCAGAGAACTATGGCTACACCTTC
CDR3aa: CASSAENYGYTF
abundance: few
d_gene: -
v_gene: TRBV2
j_gene: TRBJ1-2

CDR3nt: TGTGCCAGCAGCGTCGCCGACAGATTGAACACTGAAGCTTTCTTT
CDR3aa: CASSVADRLNTEAFF
abundance: -
d_gene: -
v_gene: TRBV9
j_gene: TRBJ1-1

CDR3nt: TGTGCCAGCAGTGGCTTCGCGACAGGTGCTTCACCCCTCCACTTT
CDR3aa: CASSGFATGASPLHF
abundance: -
d_gene: -
v_gene: TRBV6-1
j_gene: TRBJ1-6

CDR3nt: TGCAGCGTTGAAGGGGGGACAGAGGGTATAGAGACCCAGTACTTC
CDR3aa: CSVEGGTEGIETQYF
abundance: -
d_gene: TRBD1
v_gene: TRBV29-1
j_gene: TRBJ2-5

CDR3nt: TGTGCCAGCAGCTTAGACGGACAAACCCCTTCTCGGGATTACAATGAGCAGTTCTTC
CDR3aa: CASSLDGQTPSRDYNEQFF
abundance: -
d_gene: -
v_gene: TRBV11-3
j_gene: TRBJ2-1

CDR3nt: TGTGCCAGCAGTGCGGGGACAGGGATGGGAGCCGAGCAGTACTTC
CDR3aa: CASSAGTGMGAEQYF
abundance: -
d_gene: TRBD1
v_gene: TRBV6-1
j_gene: TRBJ2-7

CDR3nt: TGTGCCAGCAGCTACGAGGAGACCCAGTACTTC
CDR3aa: CASSYEETQYF
abundance: -
d_gene: -
v_gene: TRBV7-9
j_gene: TRBJ2-5

CDR3nt: TGCAGCGTTGGACTAGGGCAGGGTGGAAACACCATATATTTT
CDR3aa: CSVGLGQGGNTIYF
abundance: many
d_gene: -
v_gene: TRBV29-1
j_gene: TRBJ1-3

CDR3nt: TGCGCCAGCAAGTCGACAGGTCACTCCTACAATGAGCAGTTCTTC
CDR3aa: CASKSTGHSYNEQFF
abundance: -
d_gene: -
v_gene: TRBV5-1
j_gene: TRBJ2-1

CDR3nt: TGCGCCAGCAGTGAGGTTACGCTGGGGGCGAACACCGGGGAGCTGTTTTTT
CDR3aa: CASSEVTLGANTGELFF
abundance: once
d_gene: -
v_gene: TRBV10-1
j_gene: TRBJ2-2

CDR3nt: TGTGCCAGCAGTCCCTTGAGCACTGAAGCTTTCTTT
CDR3aa: CASSPLSTEAFF
abundance: -
d_gene: -
v_gene: TRBV28
j_gene: TRBJ1-1

CDR3nt: TGCGCCAGCAGCCTCGGTCTTGTCGATGGGGAAGAGACCCAGTACTTC
CDR3aa: CASSLGLVDGEETQYF
abundance: -
d_gene: -
v_gene: TRBV5-1
j_gene: TRBJ2-5

CDR3nt: TGTGCCAGCAGTGAACGGGGCCGAAATCAGCCCCAGCATTTT
CDR3aa: CASSERGRNQPQHF
abundance: -
d_gene: -
v_gene: TRBV6-1
j_gene: TRBJ1-5

CDR3nt: TGCGCCAGCAGCTTGGAGGGATACTCCTACGAGCAGTACTTC
CDR3aa: CASSLEGYSYEQYF
abundance: -
d_gene: -
v_gene: TRBV5-1
j_gene: TRBJ2-7

CDR3nt: TGCGCCAGCGGGGACGGTCCTAGCACAGATACGCAGTATTTT
CDR3aa: CASGDGPSTDTQYF
abundance: -
d_gene: -
v_gene: TRBV5-1
j_gene: TRBJ2-3

CDR3nt: TGTGCCAGCAGCCCCGGCCTGACCACAGATACGCAGTATTTT
CDR3aa: CASSPGLTTDTQYF
abundance: -
d_gene: -
v_gene: TRBV9
j_gene: TRBJ2-3

CDR3nt: TGCGCCAGCAGCCCACGGACTAGCCTAAGCCCGTACTTC
CDR3aa: CASSPRTSLSPYF
abundance: medium-sized
d_gene: TRBD2
v_gene: TRBV4-1
j_gene: TRBJ2-7

CDR3nt: TGTGCCAGCACCCGAGTAGGGGACAGGGCAGAGGAAAAACTGTTTTTT
CDR3aa: CASTRVGDRAEEKLFF
abundance: -
d_gene: TRBD1
v_gene: TRBV28
j_gene: TRBJ1-4

CDR3nt: TGTGCCAGCAGCCAGGGACCTGTTGGGGGAGAGACCCAGTACTTC
CDR3aa: CASSQGPVGGETQYF
abundance: -
d_gene: -
v_gene: TRBV11-3
j_gene: TRBJ2-5

CDR3nt: TGCGCCAGCAGCTTGGATTCCGGCACAGATACGCAGTATTTT
CDR3aa: CASSLDSGTDTQYF
abundance: -
d_gene: -
v_gene: TRBV5-1
j_gene: TRBJ2-3

CDR3nt: TGTGCCAGCAGTTACTCTTTGGGTTTTGGTCAGTTCTTC
CDR3aa: CASSYSLGFGQFF
abundance: once
d_gene: -
v_gene: TRBV6-5
j_gene: TRBJ2-1

CDR3nt: TGTGCCAGCAGCTATGGGATAAGCTCCTACAATGAGCAGTTCTTC
CDR3aa: CASSYGISSYNEQFF
abundance: -
d_gene: -
v_gene: TRBV6-5
j_gene: TRBJ2-1

CDR3nt: TGTGCCAGCAGCCCTAGGGTAGCGGAGAACACCGGGGAGCTGTTTTTT
CDR3aa: CASSPRVAENTGELFF
abundance: -
d_gene: -
v_gene: TRBV9
j_gene: TRBJ2-2

CDR3nt: TGCAGCGGGCGACAGGGGGCCGGAGCTTTCTTT
CDR3aa: CSGRQGAGAFF
abundance: -
d_gene: TRBD1
v_gene: TRBV29-1
j_gene: TRBJ1-1

CDR3nt: TGTGCCAGCAGTGAAGGGGGGTTTCTAACTACCGGGGAGCTGTTTTTT
CDR3aa: CASSEGGFLTTGELFF
abundance: -
d_gene: -
v_gene: TRBV2
j_gene: TRBJ2-2

CDR3nt: TGTGCCAGCAGTATCTCCGGGACTTCCTACGAGCAGTACTTC
CDR3aa: CASSISGTSYEQYF
abundance: -
d_gene: -
v_gene: TRBV6-5
j_gene: TRBJ2-7

CDR3nt: TGTGCCAGCAGCTCGACCGGGACAGGGGGCTCTGGGGCCAACGTCCTGACTTTC
CDR3aa: CASSSTGTGGSGANVLTF
abundance: -
d_gene: TRBD1
v_gene: TRBV5-6
j_gene: TRBJ2-6

CDR3nt: TGCGCCAGCAGCTTCGGGGCAGGGGTAACGGGAACTGAAGCTTTCTTT
CDR3aa: CASSFGAGVTGTEAFF
abundance: -
d_gene: -
v_gene: TRBV5-1
j_gene: TRBJ1-1

CDR3nt: TGTGCCAGCAGCTTGGGCGGGCGAGGTGAAAAACTGTTTTTT
CDR3aa: CASSLGGRGEKLFF
abundance: -
d_gene: -
v_gene: TRBV5-4
j_gene: TRBJ1-4

CDR3nt: TGCGCCAGCAGCCAAGATTTGAGCGGGAGGGGTGGTGAGCAGTTCTTC
CDR3aa: CASSQDLSGRGGEQFF
abundance: many
d_gene: TRBD2
v_gene: TRBV4-3
j_gene: TRBJ2-1

CDR3nt: TGTGCCAGCAGCCCTGATGGGGGGACCCTTCGGGATGGCTACACCTTC
CDR3aa: CASSPDGGTLRDGYTF
abundance: once
d_gene: -
v_gene: TRBV7-9
j_gene: TRBJ1-2

CDR3nt: TGTGCCAGCATTCTGGGGGCCGAGCAGTACTTC
CDR3aa: CASILGAEQYF
abundance: -
d_gene: -
v_gene: TRBV6-1
j_gene: TRBJ2-7

CDR3nt: TGTGCCAGTAGTATTGGGTGGACTAGTGGTTTGCGGACCGGGGAGCTGTTTTTT
CDR3aa: CASSIGWTSGLRTGELFF
abundance: -
d_gene: TRBD2
v_gene: TRBV19
j_gene: TRBJ2-2

CDR3nt: TGTGCCAGCAGCCCCAACACCTACGAGCAGTACTTC
CDR3aa: CASSPNTYEQYF
abundance: -
d_gene: -
v_gene: TRBV5-5
j_gene: TRBJ2-7

CDR3nt: TGTGCCAGTAGTATCCGCCCGGGACAGGGCCATTCTGGAAACACCATATATTTT
CDR3aa: CASSIRPGQGHSGNTIYF
abundance: -
d_gene: TRBD1
v_gene: TRBV19
j_gene: TRBJ1-3

CDR3nt: TGTGCCAGCAGCCCACGGACGGTGCGCACAGATACGCAGTATTTT
CDR3aa: CASSPRTVRTDTQYF
abundance: -
d_gene: -
v_gene: TRBV9
j_gene: TRBJ2-3

CDR3nt: TGTGCCAGCAGCCAAGTTGGGGGGCTCGGCTACACCTTC
CDR3aa: CASSQVGGLGYTF
abundance: -
d_gene: -
v_gene: TRBV14
j_gene: TRBJ1-2

CDR3nt: TGTGCCATCAGTCGGGACAGGGGGCGAACCCCCTATGGCTACACCTTC
CDR3aa: CAISRDRGRTPYGYTF
abundance: -
d_gene: TRBD1
v_gene: TRBV10-3
j_gene: TRBJ1-2

CDR3nt: TGTGCCAGCAGTTCGACTAGCGGGAGCGACAATGAGCAGTTCTTC
CDR3aa: CASSSTSGSDNEQFF
abundance: few
d_gene: TRBD2
v_gene: TRBV28
j_gene: TRBJ2-1

CDR3nt: TGTGCCAGCAGCTTGGGGTGGCCACGAAATGGCTACACCTTC
CDR3aa: CASSLGWPRNGYTF
abundance: -
d_gene: -
v_gene: TRBV5-6
j_gene: TRBJ1-2

CDR3nt: TGTGCCAGTAGTATCCCAGCGGGAGTTCAGAATGAGCAGTTCTTC
CDR3aa: CASSIPAGVQNEQFF
abundance: once
d_gene: TRBD2
v_gene: TRBV19
j_gene: TRBJ2-1

CDR3nt: TGTGCCAGCAGCCAAGGCGTGGGACGGACCTACGAGCAGTACTTC
CDR3aa: CASSQGVGRTYEQYF
abundance: -
d_gene: -
v_gene: TRBV14
j_gene: TRBJ2-7

CDR3nt: TGCGCCAGCAGCCAGAGCGGGAGTCGGTCCTACGAGCAGTACTTC
CDR3aa: CASSQSGSRSYEQYF
abundance: -
d_gene: TRBD2
v_gene: TRBV5-1
j_gene: TRBJ2-7

CDR3nt: TGTGCCAGCAGTTTAGCTGCTCCGGGACTAGCGGGACTTGAGCAGTACTTC
CDR3aa: CASSLAAPGLAGLEQYF
abundance: once
d_gene: TRBD2
v_gene: TRBV27
j_gene: TRBJ2-7

CDR3nt: TGCAGCGTTGGGGGGACTAGCGGGATGGTCACCGGGGAGCTGTTTTTT
CDR3aa: CSVGGTSGMVTGELFF
abundance: -
d_gene: TRBD2
v_gene: TRBV29-1
j_gene: TRBJ2-2

CDR3nt: TGCAGCGTTGACCCGGGAAACAAAGAGACCCAGTACTTC
CDR3aa: CSVDPGNKETQYF
abundance: -
d_gene: -
v_gene: TRBV29-1
j_gene: TRBJ2-5

CDR3nt: TGTGCCAGCAGCACCGGGACAGGGGGCAACAGGGCAGATACGCAGTATTTT
CDR3aa: CASSTGTGGNRADTQYF
abundance: -
d_gene: TRBD1
v_gene: TRBV7-9
j_gene: TRBJ2-3

CDR3nt: TGTGCCAGCAGTGGGGGTAGGGGGACCACTGAAGCTTTCTTT
CDR3aa: CASSGGRGTTEAFF
abundance: once
d_gene: -
v_gene: TRBV28
j_gene: TRBJ1-1